This T cell receptor (beta chain) was retrieved from a study of T cells expressing NK-cell markers (dated by TCRdb to about 2020). About the full investigation: In sorted CD3+CD56+NKG2C+, CD3+CD56+NKG2C- and CD3+CD56-NKG2C+ T-cell subsets from several donors, TCR beta-chain repertoires were profiled. Seven of the eight sequenced donors were HCMV-seropositive and one was HCMV-seronegative. Randomly selected healthy volunteers, three men and five women, were used as the eight sequenced donors. Libraries were sequenced as 2 x 150 bp reads on Illumina HiSeq 2000/2500, MiSeq or NextSeq.

Points the paper makes about the study in general: Whether the expanded NKG2C-expressing T cell clones were specific for HCMV antigens remained unclear. In roughly 6 donors, the dominant CD3+CD56+NKG2C+ clonotypes ranked among the top 10 CD8+ clonotypes, making up roughly 1.0-8% of CD8+ T cells. Those dominant clonotypes were again the most abundant among CD3+CD56-NKG2C+ cells in a few donors, at 28.3-60.1%.

CDR1 is given as KGHSH and CDR2 as LQKENI, both from the germline V gene. The CDR3, cysteine through phenylalanine, is 15 amino acids long. DNA for this receptor is not on file. With respect to this clonotype: Its antigen is not yet known.

The listed sequencing device is Illumina HiSeq 2000. 5'RACE template switching, by which a universal primer site and unique molecular identifiers were added, was used to make TCR beta cDNA libraries. Priming for cDNA synthesis came from the TCR beta constant segment, and two successive PCR amplification steps followed. The authors processed their data as follows. MIGEC was used to demultiplex reads and group reads by UMI, and MiTCR was used to assemble and quantify clonotypes. To exclude erroneous sequences, any TCR cDNA sequence not supported by at least two reads was discarded. The tcR package was used for downstream repertoire analysis, and clonotypes were matched across fractions by CDR3 nucleotide sequence plus V segment. Antigen specificity was annotated against VDJdb with VDJmatch, allowing one amino acid substitution in CDR3. TCRdb reprocessed the reads, and each CDR3 protein sequence is entered once, without DNA. The V and J calls shown here were made by TCRdb, not taken from the authors' results. The data table for this sample lists approximately 420,000 distinct CDR3 sequences. The ten largest clones represent roughly a tenth of the sample.

HCMV-specific IgG was detected in serum with a commercial ELISA kit to determine HCMV serostatus. Peripheral blood mononuclear cells were isolated from blood by Ficoll density gradient centrifugation. The source of this sequence is a woman between 45 and 60 years old in good health. Donor details come from another sample of the same person, matched by shared clones. The chain uses TRBV18 and TRBJ2-1; TCRdb indicates TRBD1, and absent DNA this call remains unverified. Sequenced material: blood T cells: a sorted CD56 or NKG2C T cell subset, CD4+ or CD8+ T cells, or bulk PBMC T cells (not recorded which). The CDR3 in this case is CASMTGTGEGNEQFF.